The 23 T cell receptor beta chains below all came from one sample that was sequenced in a study of cytomegalovirus exposure and HLA in healthy donors. The study ran its PCR with 60 Vbeta and 13 Jbeta primers. Repertoires were generated with immunoSEQ multiplex PCR, while TCRdb's copy carries only in-frame clones and drops some. In the table there are around 65,000 clones, over 50% of which are singletons. Sequencing was done on a sample of PBMCs. The source is a man aged 25-45 years in good health and CMV-seronegative.

This clone was recorded a few times. The CDR3 is CASSHRTALNSPLHF. As DNA, the CDR3 is TGTGCCAGCAGTCACCGGACAGCCCTTAATTCACCCCTCCACTTT. The chain uses TRBV6-5 and TRBJ1-6; tentatively, D is TRBD1 (6 bases). Germline-derived CDR1 and CDR2 are MNHEY and SVGAGI. V was shortened by 5 bases and J by 6 bases, with 14 bases between the two germline ends. The CDR3 loop spans 15 amino acids.

The rearrangement uses TRBV19 and TRBJ2-7; no firm D call. This CDR3 contains 13 residues. In germline, CDR1 is LNHDA, CDR2 SQIVND (reference sequence). V lost 5 bases to trimming and J lost 0 bases, with 8 bases between them. The CDR3, as DNA: TGTGCCAGTAGTTCGACGGGCTCCTACGAGCAGTACTTC. It encodes CASSSTGSYEQYF.

The chain employs TRBV9 and TRBJ2-3, with D possibly matching TRBD2 (5 bases). CDR3 length: 19 amino acids. The germline V and J ends were trimmed by 3 bases and 2 bases, with 25 bases remaining between them. CDR1 and CDR2 from the germline V gene are SGDLS and YYNGEE. CDR3 in amino acids: CASSAPLASLGSLTDTQYF. CDR3 DNA sequence: TGTGCCAGCAGCGCTCCCCTCGCCTCACTAGGGAGCCTCACAGATACGCAGTATTTT. The whole variable domain, filled in from reference TRBV9 and TRBJ2-3, reads DSGVTQTPKHLITATGQRVTLRCSPRSGDLSVYWYQQSLDQGLQFLIQYYNGEERAKGNILERFSAQQFPDLHSELNLSSLELGDSALYFCASSAPLASLGSLTDTQYFGPGTRLTVL.

CDR3 in amino acids: CASSITGVAYEQYF. CDR3 DNA: TGTGCCAGTAGTATAACAGGGGTGGCCTACGAGCAGTACTTC. The chain recombines TRBV19 with TRBJ2-7; 7 nucleotides line up with TRBD1. CDR3 length equals 14 residues. The germline CDR1 and CDR2 sequences are LNHDA and SQIVND (reference sequence). With 2 bases clipped from V and 2 bases from J, the junction kept 3 bases outside the gene matches.

J is TRBJ2-7 and V is TRBV5-1; the match to TRBD1 covers 7 bases. The V gene end was trimmed by 2 bases and the J gene end by 2 bases; junction bases not matched to a gene: 10. Per germline, CDR1 SGHRS and CDR2 YFSETQ. CDR3 length equals 16 residues. DNA of the CDR3: TGCGCCAGCAGCTTCGGACAGGCAATGGCAACCTACGAGCAGTACTTC. It specifies CASSFGQAMATYEQYF.

This rearrangement joins TRBV11-1 to TRBJ1-1; tentative D call: TRBD1 (5 bases). This CDR3 contains 12 residues. Germline loops: CDR1 SGHAT, CDR2 FQDESV (reference sequence). Trimming left V 3 bases short and J 8 bases short, with 10 bases between. CDR3 in amino acids: CASSLATAEAFF. CDR3 coding DNA: TGTGCCAGCAGCTTGGCGACAGCCGAAGCTTTCTTT.

J is TRBJ2-7 and V is TRBV25-1; 7 nucleotides line up with TRBD1. V dropped 5 bases and J dropped 0; count of bases not matched to a gene: 7. CDR1 and CDR2 (germline): MGHDK, SYGVNS. This CDR3 spans 15 amino acids. In DNA, the CDR3 is TGTGCCAGCAGTCCCTGGGACAGTCTCTCCTACGAGCAGTACTTC. This gives the protein CASSPWDSLSYEQYF.

This chain links TRBV7-2 with TRBJ2-2; 8 bases fit TRBD1. The CDR3 has 16 residues. Germline V gene lookup returns CDR1 SGHTA and CDR2 FQGNSA. The V and J ends lost 0 bases and 6 bases, in that order; junction bases with no gene match: 6. In DNA form, the CDR3 reads TGTGCCAGCAGCTTAGCGGGCAGGGGGCAGGCCGGGGAGCTGTTTTTT. Translation: CASSLAGRGQAGELFF.

Only a few counts were recorded for this clone. The CDR3 DNA reads as TGTGCCAGCAGCCCCGGGGGGGCCTCGGCAGATACGCAGTATTTT. This encodes CASSPGGASADTQYF. This chain links TRBV5-6 with TRBJ2-3; TRBD2 agrees at 8 bases. The V gene end was trimmed by 4 bases and the J gene end by 4 bases; junction bases not matched to a gene: 8. The CDR3 has 15 amino acids. Germline-derived CDR1 and CDR2 are SGHDT and YYEEEE.

The chain recombines TRBV7-8 with TRBJ1-2, with 9 bases fitting TRBD1. CDR3 length equals 14 residues. CDR1 and CDR2 (germline): SGHVS, FQNEAQ. V lost 5 bases and J lost 8; bases outside the gene matches: 9. CDR3 DNA: TGTGCCAGCAGCCGAGAGAGACAGGGGGAAGGCTACACCTTC. Amino acid sequence: CASSRERQGEGYTF.

The chain is built from TRBV6-5 and TRBJ1-5; D is unclear. The CDR3 runs to 14 residues. The germline gives CDR1 MNHEY, CDR2 SVGAGI. Trimming cost V 6 bases and J 4 bases, with 13 bases left between them. The CDR3, as DNA: TGTGCCAGCAGCCCGGGAAGCAGGAATCAGCCCCAGCATTTT. It specifies CASSPGSRNQPQHF.

There are a few counts of this clone. The chain has TRBV9 and TRBJ2-5; D perhaps matches TRBD2 (6 bases). CDR1 is SGDLS and CDR2 is YYNGEE in the germline V gene. Trimming cost V 4 bases and J 5 bases, with 15 bases left between them. CDR3 length: 14 residues. The CDR3 region is CASSTGLLGETQYF. The CDR3 DNA is TGTGCCAGCAGCACGGGACTCCTGGGGGAGACCCAGTACTTC.

The chain employs TRBV4-1 and TRBJ1-3; maybe TRBD1 (5 bases). Germline V CDR1 and CDR2: MGHRA, YSYEKL. V lost 6 bases and J lost 4, with 16 bases in between. The CDR3 is 15 amino acids. DNA for the CDR3: TGCGCCAGCAGTCCCCAGGGAGGCTTAGGAAACACCATATATTTT. This codes for CASSPQGGLGNTIYF.

The chain combines TRBV9 with TRBJ2-7; maybe TRBD2 (5 bases). The V end lost 3 bases, the J end lost 2 bases, and 12 bases lay between the germline ends. CDR3 size: 14 residues. Germline CDR1 SGDLS, CDR2 YYNGEE. The CDR3 sequence is CASSAGVRTYEQYF. The CDR3 DNA sequence: TGTGCCAGCAGCGCCGGGGTCAGAACCTACGAGCAGTACTTC.

The V call is TRBV18, the J call TRBJ2-7; 14 positions agree with TRBD2. CDR3 length: 15 residues. Per the germline V gene, CDR1 is KGHSH and CDR2 is LQKENI. With 3 bases clipped from V and 6 bases from J, the junction kept 4 bases outside the gene matches. CDR3 DNA sequence: TGTGCCAGCTCACCCTCGACTAGCGGGGGGGGCGAGCAGTACTTC. As protein: CASSPSTSGGGEQYF.

The chain links TRBV6-1 to TRBJ2-3; 15 positions agree with TRBD2. This CDR3 region has 15 residues. V shed 4 bases and J 6 bases; nucleotides not matched to a gene: 2. Germline CDR1 MNHNS, CDR2 SASEGT. The CDR3, as DNA: TGTGCCAGCAGTGGGACTAGCGGGGGGGCCGATACGCAGTATTTT. Its protein product is CASSGTSGGADTQYF.

The chain links TRBV27 to TRBJ1-5; no clear D. Trimming cost V 3 bases and J 5 bases, with 8 bases left between them. The CDR3 contains 13 residues. CDR1 is MNHEY, CDR2 SMNVEV, per germline (reference sequence). For the CDR3, the DNA is TGTGCCAGCAGTTTCGGAGGAGATCAGCCCCAGCATTTT. This encodes CASSFGGDQPQHF.

The chain has TRBV2 and TRBJ1-2; tentative D call: TRBD1 (5 bases). The CDR3 is 14 amino acids. Trimming left V 3 bases short and J 6 bases short, with 14 bases between. Germline V gene sequence: CDR1 SNHLY, CDR2 FYNNEI. CDR3 coding DNA: TGTGCCAGCAGTGATCGTACAGGTTGGGATGGCTACACCTTC. It translates to CASSDRTGWDGYTF.

J is TRBJ2-3 and V is TRBV6-5; 8 bases map to TRBD2. Germline lookup yields CDR1 MNHEY and CDR2 SVGAGI. CDR3 size: 14 residues. V shed 6 bases, J shed 4 bases, and the junction held 6 bases outside the gene matches. This CDR3 is CASSPGGDADTQYF. For the CDR3, the DNA is TGTGCCAGCAGCCCGGGGGGGGACGCAGATACGCAGTATTTT.

This rearrangement joins TRBV5-6 to TRBJ1-1; weak D call: TRBD1 (6 bases). Germline assignment: CDR1 SGHDT and CDR2 YYEEEE. This CDR3 contains 15 residues. V was pared by 2 bases and J by 0 bases, with 11 bases between. The CDR3 nucleotides read TGTGCCAGCAGCTTATTTCAGGGGATGAACACTGAAGCTTTCTTT. It codes for CASSLFQGMNTEAFF.

The rearrangement joins TRBV4-1 to TRBJ2-7, with TRBD1 as a possible D gene (5 bases). The CDR3 consists of 16 residues. Per germline, CDR1 MGHRA and CDR2 YSYEKL. Deletions cut 0 bases from V and 3 bases from J, with 15 bases between. CDR3 loop: CASSQEDTLGHYEQYF. The CDR3 coding sequence is TGCGCCAGCAGCCAAGAGGATACGTTAGGACACTACGAGCAGTACTTC.

In its sample, this clone was seen a few times. The V and J genes are TRBV10-2 and TRBJ2-3; D remains ambiguous. Germline values: CDR1 WSHSY, CDR2 SAAADI. The CDR3 length is 13 residues. V was shortened by 7 bases and J by 0 bases, with 8 bases between the two germline ends. CDR3 sequence: CASTAVSTDTQYF. The DNA for the CDR3 is TGCGCCAGCACCGCAGTTAGCACAGATACGCAGTATTTT.

The chain uses TRBV6-1 and TRBJ2-1; 10 nucleotides agree with TRBD2. This CDR3 has 14 amino acids. V was clipped by 4 bases and J by 14 bases; unmatched bases: 11. The germline V gene has CDR1 MNHNS and CDR2 SASEGT. Written as DNA, the CDR3 is TGTGCCAGCAGTGCGCTAGCTAGCGGGGGCGCTGAGTTCTTC. Amino acids: CASSALASGGAEFF.